Given below is one TCR beta chain in context. Its cognate antigen is unknown. Sequencing was performed with immunoSEQ multiplex PCR; in TCRdb, only in-frame clones are kept and a portion is missing. The table records approximately 76,000 clones, over 80% of them present only once. This record belongs to a study of T cell responses to AZD1222 COVID-19 vaccine. Whole-study findings and limits: Scientists sampled the repertoires only once the peak T cell response had passed. Spike-specific TCR depth and breadth grew after two AZD1222 doses. Baseline testing showed seropositivity in only five or six AZD1222 recipients. White British ancestry dominated among donors, who included more females, and clonal diversity was possibly underestimated.

The CDR3 has 13 residues. V dropped 7 bases and J dropped 7 bases, with 14 bases sitting between them. The V and J genes are TRBV12-3 or TRBV12-4 and TRBJ1-3; D is perhaps TRBD1 (5 bases). The receptor's source is an adult in good health. Specimen: peripheral blood, collected on day 0 of MenACWY control vaccination. The CDR3: CASILGPGNTIYF. The CDR3 DNA sequence: TGTGCCAGCATCCTGGGGCCAGGGAACACCATATATTTT.